These 20 T cell receptor beta chains originate from one sample sequenced in a study of T cells in Graves' hyperthyroidism and ophthalmopathy. Amplification yielded TCR beta CDR3 regions, with RNA transcripts as the source. The HTBI set primed first-round TCR CDR3 RT-PCR. TCRdb processed the multiplex PCR reads anew with MiXCR; each CDR3 protein has one entry. Of about 500,000 distinct CDR3 sequences in the sample, approximately 17% were seen once. The sequencing input was blood. These receptor sequences come from a woman under 30 with Graves' ophthalmopathy.

The table lists this clonotype with a few counts. J is TRBJ2-3 and V is TRBV7-2; 8 positions match TRBD2. Germline CDR1 is SGHTA and CDR2 is FQGNSA. The CDR3 is 13 amino acids. V trimming: 7 bases; J trimming: 2 bases; junction bases outside the gene matches: 2. The CDR3 DNA is TGTGCCAGCACCGGGGGGGACACAGATACGCAGTATTTT. This encodes CASTGGDTDTQYF.

This chain joins TRBV19 and TRBJ2-7; tentatively, D is TRBD2 (6 bases). Trimming left V 6 bases short and J 7 bases short, with 13 bases between. Germline V lookup: CDR1 LNHDA, CDR2 SQIVND (reference sequence). The CDR3 runs 12 residues. The CDR3 sequence is CASRSVGGEQYF. The CDR3 DNA is TGTGCCAGTAGGTCTGTGGGGGGTGAGCAGTACTTC.

V and J are TRBV4-2 and TRBJ1-6, with D possibly matching TRBD1 (6 bases). There are 16 residues in the CDR3. V was trimmed by 4 bases and J by 7 bases, leaving 17 bases between them. Germline CDR1 is LGHNA and CDR2 is YNFKEQ. The CDR3 loop is CASSPGGGQLNSPLHF. The CDR3 DNA reads TGTGCCAGCAGCCCTGGAGGTGGACAGCTCAATTCACCCCTCCACTTT.

In its sample, this clonotype was seen many times. This rearrangement joins TRBV11-1 to TRBJ2-7; the D gene is possibly TRBD2 (6 bases). With 2 bases removed from V and 4 bases from J, the gap between germline ends came to 12 bases. Germline assignment: CDR1 SGHAT and CDR2 FQDESV (reference sequence). The CDR3 has 14 amino acids. This CDR3 reads CASSLTGEGYEQYF. In nucleotides, the CDR3 is TGTGCCAGCAGCTTAACGGGAGAGGGGTACGAGCAGTACTTC.

The chain joins TRBV14 to TRBJ2-6, with D tentatively TRBD1 or TRBD2 (5 bases each). The germline CDR1 and CDR2 sequences are SGHDN and FVKESK. The CDR3 runs to 15 residues. V lost 1 base, J lost 4 bases, and 8 bases lay in between. The CDR3 sequence is CASSQGGTGANVLTF. The CDR3 nucleotides are TGTGCCAGCAGCCAAGGAGGGACCGGGGCCAACGTCCTGACTTTC.

This clonotype occurred many times. This sequence joins TRBV11-2 and TRBJ2-3; D gene ambiguous. This CDR3 contains 16 residues. In germline, CDR1 is SGHAT, CDR2 FQNNGV. V was shortened by 4 bases and J by 1 base, with 15 bases between the two germline ends. CDR3 loop: CASSSGRRTGTDTQYF. CDR3 DNA sequence: TGTGCCAGCAGCTCCGGTCGGCGGACGGGCACAGATACGCAGTATTTT. The full variable domain, in which reference TRBV11-2 and TRBJ2-3 provide the parts outside the CDR3, is EAGVAQSPRYKIIEKRQSVAFWCNPISGHATLYWYQQILGQGPKLLIQFQNNGVVDDSQLPKDRFSAERLKGVDSTLKIQPAKLEDSAVYLCASSSGRRTGTDTQYFGPGTRLTVL.

A few counts support this clonotype. The chain combines TRBV4-1 with TRBJ1-2; 8 bases match TRBD1. Germline trimming cut 0 bases from V and 8 bases from J; bases unmatched to any gene: 8. The CDR3 length is 15 residues. Germline assignment: CDR1 MGHRA and CDR2 YSYEKL. The DNA for the CDR3 is TGCGCCAGCAGCCAAGAGGACAGGGAGGGAGTCGGCTACACCTTC. Translated: CASSQEDREGVGYTF.

This clonotype has at least ten counts. The CDR3 DNA reads TGTGCCAGCAGTTTCCTCGGCCAGGTAGATACGCAGTATTTT. It specifies CASSFLGQVDTQYF. The chain joins TRBV27 to TRBJ2-3; D not certain. The CDR3 is made up of 14 amino acids. Deletions cut 3 bases from V and 5 bases from J, with 12 bases between. Germline V gives CDR1 MNHEY, CDR2 SMNVEV (reference sequence).

This clonotype was seen only a few times. V is TRBV29-1 and J is TRBJ2-1; TRBD1 might be the D (6 bases). V was cut by 3 bases and J by 0 bases, with 18 bases left in between. The CDR3 is 17 amino acids. Germline V lookup: CDR1 SQVTM, CDR2 ANQGSEA. CDR3 nucleotide sequence: TGCAGCGTTGAGGAAGGACAGAGTTTTAGCTCCTACAATGAGCAGTTCTTC. Its translation is CSVEEGQSFSSYNEQFF.

In this sample, this clonotype turned up many times. This rearrangement joins TRBV12-3 or TRBV12-4 to TRBJ1-5; no definite D call. Trimming stripped 4 bases from V and 0 bases from J, with 4 bases between. The CDR3 is 13 amino acids. The DNA of the CDR3 is TGTGCCAGCAGTTGGACTAGCAATCAGCCCCAGCATTTT. Translating it yields CASSWTSNQPQHF.

There are many counts of this clonotype. This rearrangement joins TRBV20-1 to TRBJ2-1, with 13 bases that match TRBD2. CDR1 and CDR2 from the germline V gene are DFQATT and SNEGSKA (reference sequence). The CDR3 runs to 15 residues. The V segment lost 5 bases and the J segment 8 bases; nucleotides outside the gene matches: 9. Written as DNA, the CDR3 is TGCAGTGCTCGAGGACTAGCGGGAGATATCCATGAGCAGTTCTTC. Protein: CSARGLAGDIHEQFF.

This clonotype appeared many times. The chain combines TRBV5-6 with TRBJ2-7; 8 bases line up with TRBD1. The CDR3 runs 13 residues. The germline CDR1 and CDR2 sequences are SGHDT and YYEEEE. Trimming at V came to 2 bases and at J to 6 bases, leaving 4 bases not matched to a gene. The CDR3 nucleotides are TGTGCCAGCAGCTTTGGACAGGGCGGCGAGCAGTACTTC. Protein sequence: CASSFGQGGEQYF.

In its sample, this clonotype was seen a few times. This chain joins TRBV3-1 and TRBJ2-2, with 7 bases matching TRBD1. Germline V gives CDR1 LGHDT, CDR2 YNNKEL (reference sequence). Unmatched junction bases numbered 8, after V lost 0 bases and J lost 4 bases. The CDR3 covers 17 residues. The CDR3 loop is CASSQDWTGFGTGELFF. CDR3 in DNA: TGTGCCAGCAGCCAAGATTGGACAGGCTTCGGCACCGGGGAGCTGTTTTTT.

The sample holds many counts of this clonotype. V and J are TRBV5-6 and TRBJ2-5; D possibly corresponds to TRBD2 (6 bases). This CDR3 is 16 amino acids long. Looked up from germline, CDR1 is SGHDT and CDR2 is YYEEEE. V was clipped by 4 bases and J by 5 bases, with 21 bases between them. The CDR3 sequence: CASSLEGTGEGETQYF. The CDR3 nucleotides are TGTGCCAGCAGCCTGGAAGGGACGGGGGAAGGCGAGACCCAGTACTTC.

This clonotype has only a few counts. One end of the junction varies from germline; a read error may be responsible. The CDR3 region has the DNA TGCAGCGCTAGGGGTTTAGATGGGGCCCTCTACGAGCAGTACTTC. Protein product: CSARGLDGALYEQYF. This chain links TRBV20-1 with TRBJ2-7; TRBD1 might be the D (5 bases). The CDR3 contains 15 residues. CDR1 and CDR2 from the germline V gene are DFQATT and SNEGSKA (reference sequence).

This clonotype was picked up many times. The rearrangement uses TRBV2 and TRBJ2-6; tentative D call: TRBD1 (5 bases). Germline loops: CDR1 SNHLY, CDR2 FYNNEI. The CDR3 runs 15 residues. The V and J ends lost 5 bases and 4 bases respectively, with 12 bases between them. Here the CDR3 reads CASSRGRWGANVLTF. In DNA form, the CDR3 reads TGTGCCAGCAGTAGGGGTCGTTGGGGGGCCAACGTCCTGACTTTC.

Remarks on this clonotype: Germline is not matched at one junction end, which may reflect a read error. The chain carries TRBV7-9 and TRBJ1-3, with D hard to call. This CDR3 has 16 amino acids. In germline, CDR1 is SEHNR, CDR2 FQNEAQ (reference sequence). The CDR3 nucleotides are TGTGCCAGCAGCTTTAGCGTTTCGGGCTCTGGAGACACCATATATTTT. Protein product: CASSFSVSGSGDTIYF.

This clonotype was seen only a few times. The genes are TRBV20-1 and TRBJ2-1; the match to TRBD2 covers 16 bases. V was clipped by 2 bases and J by 6 bases; unmatched bases: 7. CDR1 is DFQATT and CDR2 is SNEGSKA in the germline V gene (reference sequence). This CDR3 has 17 residues. CDR3 in DNA: TGCAGTGCTAGATCCGGGACTAGCGGGAGGGCCCCCAATGAGCAGTTCTTC. Translated: CSARSGTSGRAPNEQFF.

This clonotype was recorded at least ten times. The V and J genes are TRBV7-8 and TRBJ1-5; 7 bases align to TRBD1. Looked up from germline, CDR1 is SGHVS and CDR2 is FQNEAQ. The CDR3 contains 14 residues. The J segment lost 2 bases and the V segment lost 5 bases, leaving 3 bases of the junction unmatched. The CDR3 loop reads CASSKGTGNQPQHF. The DNA for the CDR3 is TGTGCCAGCAGCAAAGGGACAGGCAATCAGCCCCAGCATTTT.

This clonotype was observed many times. This chain joins TRBV28 and TRBJ2-3, with unresolved D. Germline values: CDR1 MDHEN, CDR2 SYDVKM. Trimming removed 3 bases from V and 2 bases from J, with 9 bases in between. This CDR3 has 14 residues. This CDR3 reads CASSFSEYTDTQYF. CDR3 sequence (DNA): TGTGCCAGCAGTTTTTCGGAGTACACAGATACGCAGTATTTT.